Listed here is a single T cell receptor (beta chain). Its antigen is unknown. Per-base quality was not reported, and no clone a single base away is much larger than it. The sample belongs to a study of OX40 agonist ivuxolimab in advanced cancers. Turning to the overall study: The costimulatory receptor OX40 (CD134) was targeted by ivuxolimab, a fully human IgG2 agonistic monoclonal antibody. Intravenous ivuxolimab was administered to patients every 2 weeks at six dose levels: 0.01, 0.1, 0.3, 1.5, 3 and 10 mg/kg. Of the approximately 54 patients in dose escalation, approximately 20 had hepatocellular carcinoma, approximately 15 had melanoma, 9 had renal cell carcinoma and 9 had head and neck cancer. In the dose-escalation cohort, more than 75% of patients were male, and the mean age was around 60 years, with a range of about 23 to 80. Prior anti-PD-1, anti-PD-L1 or anti-CTLA-4 therapy was permitted, and checkpoint inhibitors had been received by about 37% of dose-escalation patients. Partial responses occurred in three dose-escalation patients, of whom one had hepatocellular carcinoma and two had cutaneous melanoma. Peripheral TCRbeta sequencing was intended to test whether TCR sequence diversity was altered and clonal T-cell expansion was caused by ivuxolimab. The paper describes the monotherapy dose-escalation part (N = 52 patients) of the phase I trial of ivuxolimab.

To sequence the TCRbeta CDR3 region, genomic DNA was isolated from the sorted cells. The immunoSEQ Assay was used to sequence the TCRbeta CDR3 regions. TCRdb provides this immuneACCESS table in a form limited to in-frame rearrangements. Some clones are lacking; in checked studies, under half of them reflect an unresolved V gene, and why the rest are absent is not known. In all, the sample holds around 140,000 clones, and approximately 90% of those were seen once. The leading ten clones occupy around 1% of the sample. The junction carries 15 bases between V and J, which are trimmed by 4 bases and 4 bases respectively. As encoded in the germline V gene, CDR1 is SGHRS while CDR2 is YFSETQ. The CDR3 covers 15 residues, taking in both the cysteine and the phenylalanine. Solely the CDR3 DNA is kept, with 45 bases framed from the first base. Patients with a history of autoimmune disease or receiving systemic immunosuppression were excluded from the trial. Peripheral blood for TCR sequencing was collected from all dose cohorts at baseline, on cycle 4 day 1, and on cycle 7 day 1. Samples were obtained from an open-label, multicenter, first-in-human phase I dose-escalation trial of ivuxolimab. The trial enrolled adults with locally advanced or metastatic head and neck squamous cell, hepatocellular, melanoma or renal cell carcinoma. CD4+ and CD8+ T cells were sorted separately from peripheral blood before TCR sequencing.

Paper-wide results and their limitations: Low levels of normalized T-cell clonal expansion were also seen in some patients who did not respond. Partial responders in the 0.1-3.0 mg/kg groups had among the lowest normalized peripheral clonal expansion, especially among CD8+ T cells. At doses of 0.1 to 3.0 mg/kg, clonal expansion of both CD4+ and CD8+ T cells in blood was seen between baseline and week 6. Which antigens the clonally expanded peripheral T cells were specific for was not determined. On average, CD8+ T cells showed more expanded clones than CD4+ T cells after ivuxolimab.

The material sequenced was CD4+ or CD8+ T cells sorted from blood, taken in a trial of the OX40 agonist ivuxolimab. This clonotype originated in an adult with an advanced solid tumor such as melanoma, head and neck, liver or kidney cancer. Recombination joined TRBV5-1 with TRBJ1-5, with TRBD1 as a weak D call on 5 bases. The CDR3 loop reads CASSPGLGDNQPQHF. The DNA reads as follows: TGCGCCAGCAGCCCGGGACTTGGAGATAATCAGCCCCAGCATTTT.